The next 3 T cell receptor beta chains were all read from a single sample in a study of T cell changes during pregnancy in multiple sclerosis. The assay was immunoSEQ multiplex PCR, and TCRdb's table has in-frame clones only and misses some. The profile shows some 80,000 clones, 89% of them singletons. Sequences were derived from peripheral blood, sampled in the first trimester of pregnancy. The receptors come from a female donor in good health, enrolled as a control in a pregnancy study.

This chain joins TRBV5-5 and TRBJ1-4; 8 positions agree with TRBD1. V lost 0 bases and J lost 6; bases outside the gene matches: 1. Looked up from germline, CDR1 is SGHKS and CDR2 is YYEKEE (reference sequence). This CDR3 comprises 14 residues. CDR3 sequence (DNA): TGTGCCAGCAGCTTGGAACAGGGGGATGAAAAACTGTTTTTT. Its translation is CASSLEQGDEKLFF.

The rearrangement links TRBV2 to TRBJ2-7; 7 bases are shared with TRBD2. CDR1 SNHLY and CDR2 FYNNEI come from the germline V gene. V was clipped by 7 bases and J by 0 bases; unmatched bases: 6. The length of the CDR3 is 14 residues. The CDR3 bases are TGTGCCAGCACCAAAGCGGGGAGCTCCTACGAGCAGTACTTC. The encoded protein is CASTKAGSSYEQYF. The full variable domain, completed using reference TRBV2 and TRBJ2-7, is EPEVTQTPSHQVTQMGQEVILRCVPISNHLYFYWYRQILGQKVEFLVSFYNNEISEKSEIFDDQFSVERPDGSNFTLKIRSTKLEDSAMYFCASTKAGSSYEQYFGPGTRLTVT.

The V gene is TRBV7-7, the J gene TRBJ2-3; 7 nucleotides line up with TRBD2. Germline V CDR1 and CDR2: SSHAT, FNYEAQ (reference sequence). V was pared by 6 bases and J by 0 bases, with 15 bases of the junction left unmatched. The CDR3 is 18 amino acids. The CDR3 reads CASRVAGGSTPSTDTQYF. CDR3 nucleotides: TGTGCCAGCAGGGTCGCCGGGGGGTCTACACCTAGCACAGATACGCAGTATTTT.